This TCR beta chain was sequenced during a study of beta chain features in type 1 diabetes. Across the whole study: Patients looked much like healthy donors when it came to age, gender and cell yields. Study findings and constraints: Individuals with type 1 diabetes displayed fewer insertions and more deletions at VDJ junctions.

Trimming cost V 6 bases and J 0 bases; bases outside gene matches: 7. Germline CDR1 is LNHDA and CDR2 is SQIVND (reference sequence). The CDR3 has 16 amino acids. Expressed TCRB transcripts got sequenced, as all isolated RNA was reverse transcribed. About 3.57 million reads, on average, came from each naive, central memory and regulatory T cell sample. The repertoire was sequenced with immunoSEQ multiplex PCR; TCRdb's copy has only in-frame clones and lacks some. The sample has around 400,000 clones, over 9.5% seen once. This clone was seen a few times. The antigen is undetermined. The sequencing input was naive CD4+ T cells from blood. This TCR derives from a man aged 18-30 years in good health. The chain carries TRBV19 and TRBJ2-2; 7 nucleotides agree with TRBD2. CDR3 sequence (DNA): TGTGCCAGTAGCCCACTTGGACTAGCGAACACCGGGGAGCTGTTTTTT. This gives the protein CASSPLGLANTGELFF.